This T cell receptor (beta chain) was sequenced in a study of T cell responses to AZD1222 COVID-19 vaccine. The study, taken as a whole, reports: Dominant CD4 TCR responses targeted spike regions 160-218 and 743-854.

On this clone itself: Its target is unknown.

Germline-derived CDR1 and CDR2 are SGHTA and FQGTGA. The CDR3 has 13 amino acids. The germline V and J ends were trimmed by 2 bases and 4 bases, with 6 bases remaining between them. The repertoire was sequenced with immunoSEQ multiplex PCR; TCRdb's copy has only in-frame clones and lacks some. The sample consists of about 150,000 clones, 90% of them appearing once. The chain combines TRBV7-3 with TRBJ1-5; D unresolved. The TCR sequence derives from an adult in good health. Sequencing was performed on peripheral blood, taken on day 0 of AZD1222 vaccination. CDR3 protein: CASSLGWNQPQHF. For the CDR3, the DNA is TGTGCCAGCAGCTTAGGGTGGAATCAGCCCCAGCATTTT.